This T cell receptor beta chain was retrieved from a study of beta chain features in type 1 diabetes. Study summary: Healthy donors resembled patients in age, gender and cell yields.

Reverse transcription of all isolated RNA meant that expressed TCRB transcripts were sequenced. The table came from immunoSEQ multiplex PCR; TCRdb's copy has only in-frame clones and leaves some out. This repertoire shows fewer than 350,000 clones, approximately 15% found once; its top ten account for about 0.014%. This clone has more than one count but fewer than ten. Its antigen remains unidentified. In all sorted populations, purity surpassed 95%. The CDR3 has 13 residues. Trimming stripped 3 bases from V and 6 bases from J, with 8 bases between. Germline V lookup: CDR1 SGHTA, CDR2 FQGNSA. Study outcomes and limitations: Among all four CD4+ subsets, Type 1 diabetes patients had TCRB CDR3s that were moderately but significantly shorter.

Sequencing used naive CD4+ T cells from blood. This sequence originates from a man between 18 and 29 years old with type 1 diabetes. The chain joins TRBV7-2 to TRBJ2-2; D not certain. CDR3 residues: CASSFRVAGELFF. In nucleotides, the CDR3 is TGTGCCAGCAGCTTTAGAGTAGCCGGGGAGCTGTTTTTT.